The clone carrying this TCR beta chain was recorded a few times. Its antigen is not identified. Using a J-beta primer mix together with a sample-barcoded 5' primer, a second PCR was run for about 6 to 12 cycles. A template-switch adaptor containing 12 random nucleotides labeled each cDNA molecule. TCRdb itself ran the 5' RACE reads through MiXCR, one entry per CDR3 protein. The sample lists 750,000 to 850,000 distinct CDR3 sequences; approximately 25% were seen once. The sample comes from a study of blood T cells in healthy people across ages. Study-wide results and limits: Per million T cells, TCR beta diversity dropped about linearly as age rose.

This CDR3 is 17 amino acids long. Germline V gene data show CDR1 as SEHNR and CDR2 as FQNEAQ (reference sequence). Another study also made use of these data, one on T cells of mothers and their children. That work states: The search for persistent microchimeric T cell clones detected none.

The V and J genes are TRBV7-9 and TRBJ2-5, with TRBD2 matching over 14 bases. The assigned J gene may be wrong: the sequence end matches TRBJ2-1 better. Sample: blood. The source of this sequence is a boy younger than 18 in good health. The CDR3 coding sequence is TGTGCCAGCAGCCCGTCGCGGACTAGCGGGAGGATCAATGAGCAGTTCTTC. Its translation: CASSPSRTSGRINEQFF.